Sequencing of this T cell receptor beta chain was carried out in a study of T-cell memory formation after mild COVID-19. The ends were cut back, 6 bases at V and 5 bases at J, with 11 bases in the middle. The CDR3 has 11 residues. CDR1 is DFQATT and CDR2 is SNEGSKA in the germline V gene (reference sequence). This clonotype was counted between two and nine times. TCRdb reprocessed the 5' RACE reads via MiXCR and lists one record per CDR3 protein. The sample lists 120,000 to 150,000 distinct CDR3 sequences; about 19% were seen once. The clonotype originates from an adult woman who had mild COVID-19 (a few samples of this study predate the infection). Cell type and time point are not known. The source material was PBMCs or a T cell subset sorted from them (not recorded which). V is TRBV20-1 and J is TRBJ2-7; tentatively, D is TRBD1 or TRBD2 (5 bases each). The CDR3 loop reads CSALRGHEQYF. The CDR3, as DNA: TGCAGTGCCCTCCGGGGCCACGAGCAGTACTTC.